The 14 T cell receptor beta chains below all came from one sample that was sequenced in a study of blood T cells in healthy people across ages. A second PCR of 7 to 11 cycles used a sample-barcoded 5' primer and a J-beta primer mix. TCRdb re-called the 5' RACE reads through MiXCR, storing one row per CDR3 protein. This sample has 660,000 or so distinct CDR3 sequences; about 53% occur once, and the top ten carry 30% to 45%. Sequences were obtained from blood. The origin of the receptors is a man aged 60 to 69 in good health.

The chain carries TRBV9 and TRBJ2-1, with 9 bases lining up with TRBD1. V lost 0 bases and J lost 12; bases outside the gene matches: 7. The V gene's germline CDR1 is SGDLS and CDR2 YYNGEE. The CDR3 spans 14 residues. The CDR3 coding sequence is TGTGCCAGCAGCGTAGGGGGAGGGACAGGGAGGCAGTTCTTC. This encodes CASSVGGGTGRQFF.

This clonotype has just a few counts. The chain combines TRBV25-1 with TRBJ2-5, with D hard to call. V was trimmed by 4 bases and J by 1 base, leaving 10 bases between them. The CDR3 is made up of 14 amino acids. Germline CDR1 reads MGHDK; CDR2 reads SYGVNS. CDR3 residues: CASSGIQVQETQYF. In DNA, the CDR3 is TGTGCCAGCAGTGGTATCCAGGTCCAAGAGACCCAGTACTTC. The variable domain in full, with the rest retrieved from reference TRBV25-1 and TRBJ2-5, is EADIYQTPRYLVIGTGKKITLECSQTMGHDKMYWYQQDPGMELHLIHYSYGVNSTEKGDLSSESTVSRIRTEHFPLTLESARPSHTSQYLCASSGIQVQETQYFGPGTRLLVL.

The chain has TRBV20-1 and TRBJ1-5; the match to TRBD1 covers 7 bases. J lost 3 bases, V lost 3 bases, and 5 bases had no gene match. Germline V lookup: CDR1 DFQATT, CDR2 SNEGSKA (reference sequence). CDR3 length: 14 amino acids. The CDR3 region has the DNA TGCAGTGCTAGTGGGCAGGGGGTCAATCAGCCCCAGCATTTT. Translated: CSASGQGVNQPQHF.

CDR3 residues: CSAGGSAEQYF. The CDR3, as DNA: TGCAGTGCTGGAGGGTCAGCCGAGCAGTACTTC. The J gene is TRBJ2-4, the V gene TRBV20-1, with D possibly TRBD2 on 6 matching bases. Gene TRBJ2-7 matches the end of the DNA better, so the J call may be wrong. Germline CDR1 reads DFQATT; CDR2 reads SNEGSKA (reference sequence). The CDR3 length is 11 residues.

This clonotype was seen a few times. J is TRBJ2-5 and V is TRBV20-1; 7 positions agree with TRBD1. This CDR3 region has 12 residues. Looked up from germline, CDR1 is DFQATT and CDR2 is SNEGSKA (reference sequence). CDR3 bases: TGCAGCAGACAGGGCCTGGGTGAGACCCAGTACTTC. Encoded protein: CSRQGLGETQYF.

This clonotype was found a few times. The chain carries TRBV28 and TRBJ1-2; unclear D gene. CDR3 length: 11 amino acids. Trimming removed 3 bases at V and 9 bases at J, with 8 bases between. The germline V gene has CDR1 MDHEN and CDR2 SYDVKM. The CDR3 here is CASSLGGSYTF. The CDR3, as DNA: TGTGCCAGCAGTTTGGGCGGGAGCTACACCTTC.

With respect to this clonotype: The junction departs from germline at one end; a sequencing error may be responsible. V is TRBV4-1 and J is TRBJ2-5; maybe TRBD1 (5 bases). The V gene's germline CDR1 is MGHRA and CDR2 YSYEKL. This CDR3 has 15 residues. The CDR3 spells CASSQEGRIQGTQYF. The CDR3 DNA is TGCGCCAGCAGCCAAGAGGGGCGGATCCAAGGGACCCAGTACTTC.

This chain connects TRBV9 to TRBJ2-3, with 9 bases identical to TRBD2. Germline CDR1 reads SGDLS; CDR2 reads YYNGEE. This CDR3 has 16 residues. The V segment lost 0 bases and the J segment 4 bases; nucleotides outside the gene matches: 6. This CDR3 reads CASSVEGRGGADTQYF. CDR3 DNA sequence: TGTGCCAGCAGCGTAGAGGGGCGGGGGGGCGCAGATACGCAGTATTTT.

CDR3 amino acids: CASSLGLGGEQETQYF. The CDR3 nucleotides are TGTGCCAGCAGCTTAGGGTTAGGGGGCGAGCAAGAGACCCAGTACTTC. This chain connects TRBV7-9 to TRBJ2-5; TRBD1 matches 7 bases. The J segment lost 2 bases and the V segment lost 1 base, leaving 7 bases of the junction unmatched. CDR1 and CDR2 from the germline V gene are SEHNR and FQNEAQ (reference sequence). CDR3 length equals 16 residues.

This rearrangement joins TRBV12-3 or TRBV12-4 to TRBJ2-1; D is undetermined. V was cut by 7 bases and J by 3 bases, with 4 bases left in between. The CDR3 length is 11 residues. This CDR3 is CASMDYNEQFF. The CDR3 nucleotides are TGTGCCAGCATGGACTACAATGAGCAGTTCTTC.

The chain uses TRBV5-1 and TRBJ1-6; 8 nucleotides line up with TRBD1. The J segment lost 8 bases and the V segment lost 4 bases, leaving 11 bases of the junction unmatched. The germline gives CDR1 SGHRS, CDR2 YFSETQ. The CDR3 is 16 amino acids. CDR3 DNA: TGCGCCAGCAGCCCTAGCAACAGGGGGGGTGATTCACCCCTCCACTTT. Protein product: CASSPSNRGGDSPLHF.

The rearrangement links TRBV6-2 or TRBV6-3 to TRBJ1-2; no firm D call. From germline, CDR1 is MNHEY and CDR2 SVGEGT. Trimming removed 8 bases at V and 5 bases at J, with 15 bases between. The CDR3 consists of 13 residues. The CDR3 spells CASCTETRYGYTF. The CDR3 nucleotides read TGTGCCAGCTGCACAGAGACTAGATATGGCTACACCTTC.

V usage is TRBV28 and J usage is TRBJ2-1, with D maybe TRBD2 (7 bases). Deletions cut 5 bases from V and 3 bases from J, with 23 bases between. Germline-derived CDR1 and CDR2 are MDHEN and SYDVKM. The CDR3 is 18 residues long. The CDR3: CASSEGGVGELHYNEQFF. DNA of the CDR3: TGTGCCAGCAGTGAGGGGGGGGTCGGCGAATTACACTACAATGAGCAGTTCTTC.

The CDR3 sequence: CASSQGAGKAYNEQYF. The DNA for the CDR3 is TGCGCCAGCAGCCAAGGGGCGGGGAAGGCCTACAATGAGCAGTACTTC. This chain joins TRBV4-1 and TRBJ2-1, with TRBD2 as a possible D gene (6 bases). The DNA end is more similar to TRBJ2-7, so the J call may be wrong. Germline V lookup: CDR1 MGHRA, CDR2 YSYEKL. The CDR3 extends over 16 amino acids.